This note documents a single T cell receptor beta chain sequence. The target antigen is unknown. For every donor, one blood sample of approximately 2.6 ml was drawn. This specimen belongs to a study of monozygotic twins with inflammatory bowel disease. Whole-study results and caveats: The co-twins with IBD showed lower TCRbeta diversity (inverse Simpson) than their healthy siblings.

TCRdb re-called the 5' RACE reads; every CDR3 protein appears as one record, without DNA. The listing contains a few hundred thousand distinct CDR3 sequences. The CDR3 runs 15 residues. Sample: blood. The sequence was obtained from a human donor with ulcerative colitis or Crohn's disease, or a healthy co-twin of an affected twin (not recorded which). V is TRBV12-3 or TRBV12-4 and J is TRBJ2-7; without DNA, the TCRdb call of TRBD1 cannot be checked. The CDR3 region is CASSVTGASRNEQYF.